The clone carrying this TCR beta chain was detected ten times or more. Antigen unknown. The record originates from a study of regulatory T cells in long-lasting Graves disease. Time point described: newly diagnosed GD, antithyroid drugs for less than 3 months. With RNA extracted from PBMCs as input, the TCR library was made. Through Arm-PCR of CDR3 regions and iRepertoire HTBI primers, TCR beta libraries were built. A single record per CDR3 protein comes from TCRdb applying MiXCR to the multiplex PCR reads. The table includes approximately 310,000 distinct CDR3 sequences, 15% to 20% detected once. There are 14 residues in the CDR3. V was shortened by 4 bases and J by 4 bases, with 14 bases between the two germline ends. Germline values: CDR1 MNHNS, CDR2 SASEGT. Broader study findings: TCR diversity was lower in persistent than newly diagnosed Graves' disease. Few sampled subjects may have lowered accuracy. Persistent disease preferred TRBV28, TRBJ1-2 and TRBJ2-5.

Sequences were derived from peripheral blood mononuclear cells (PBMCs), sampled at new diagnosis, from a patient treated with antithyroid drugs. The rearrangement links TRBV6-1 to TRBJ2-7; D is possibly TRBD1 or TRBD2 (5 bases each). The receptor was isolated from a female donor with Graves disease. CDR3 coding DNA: TGTGCCAGCAGTGGGTGGGGGTTTCAATACGAGCAGTACTTC. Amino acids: CASSGWGFQYEQYF.